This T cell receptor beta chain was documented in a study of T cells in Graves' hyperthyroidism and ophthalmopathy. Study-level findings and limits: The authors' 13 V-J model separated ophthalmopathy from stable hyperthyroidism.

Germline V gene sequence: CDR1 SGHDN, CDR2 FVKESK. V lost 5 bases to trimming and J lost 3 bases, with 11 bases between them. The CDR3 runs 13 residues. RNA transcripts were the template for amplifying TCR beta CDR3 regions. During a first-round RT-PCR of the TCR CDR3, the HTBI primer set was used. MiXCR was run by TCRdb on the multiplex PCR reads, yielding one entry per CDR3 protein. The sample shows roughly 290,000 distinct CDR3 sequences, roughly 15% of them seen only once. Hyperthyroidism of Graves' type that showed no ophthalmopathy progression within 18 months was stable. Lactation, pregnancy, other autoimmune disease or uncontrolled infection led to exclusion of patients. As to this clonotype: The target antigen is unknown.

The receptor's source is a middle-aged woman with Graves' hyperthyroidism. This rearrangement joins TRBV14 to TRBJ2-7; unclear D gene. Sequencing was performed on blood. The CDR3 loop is CASSVQVGYEQYF. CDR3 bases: TGTGCCAGCAGCGTTCAGGTGGGCTACGAGCAGTACTTC.